This T cell receptor (beta chain) was captured by sequencing in a study of blood T cell repertoires in COVID-19. Whole-study context: The analysed material was cDNA or gDNA that came from T cells, B-cell-depleted T cells, or PBMCs.

This study enrolled people aged about 18 to 95 from roughly 24 US geographic areas. Participant-reported clinical history was the basis for cohort assignment. CDR3 size: 13 residues. Trimming cost V 5 bases and J 5 bases, with 12 bases left between them. CDR1 and CDR2 from the germline V gene are LNHDA and SQIVND (reference sequence). The repertoire was sequenced with immunoSEQ multiplex PCR; TCRdb's copy has only in-frame clones and lacks some. Of roughly 220,000 clones listed, 75% to 85% are singletons. The receptor comes from a man aged 30-40 years with acute COVID-19. The V and J genes are TRBV19 and TRBJ1-2; D remains unclear. Sequenced sample: PBMCs or T cells enriched from blood (not recorded which). The DNA of the CDR3 is TGTGCCAGTAGTCAGGCAGATCAATATGGCTACACCTTC. It is translated as CASSQADQYGYTF.